This is a list of T cell receptor beta chains from one sample in a study of T cells in localized non-small cell lung cancer. TCRdb keeps only in-frame clones here, not all; method: immunoSEQ multiplex PCR. The sample contains roughly 30,000 clones, 80% to 95% of which appear only once. This sample comprised peripheral blood mononuclear cells, obtained before any cancer treatment. The source of these receptors is a woman aged 40-75 years with stage III lung adenocarcinoma. Both conserved end residues are part of each CDR3. A D gene is named only where the DNA matches it firmly. Size values are once, few and many counts, or a class for expanded clones, and some rows have none.

j_gene: TRBJ2-7; d_gene: .; abundance: .; v_gene: TRBV29-1; CDR3aa: CSVTFAGGNYEQYF; CDR3nt: TGCAGCGTGACCTTTGCTGGGGGAAACTACGAGCAGTACTTC
j_gene: TRBJ2-5; d_gene: .; abundance: once; v_gene: TRBV4-1; CDR3aa: CASSQAVQETQYF; CDR3nt: TGCGCCAGCAGCCAAGCGGTACAAGAGACCCAGTACTTC
j_gene: TRBJ1-3; d_gene: .; abundance: once; v_gene: TRBV2; CDR3aa: CASSSGHRSGNTIYF; CDR3nt: TGTGCCAGCAGTTCCGGACACCGCTCTGGAAACACCATATATTTT
j_gene: TRBJ1-4; d_gene: .; abundance: .; v_gene: TRBV6-5; CDR3aa: CASSPGNANEKLFF; CDR3nt: TGTGCCAGCAGTCCGGGGAATGCTAATGAAAAACTGTTTTTT
j_gene: TRBJ2-5; d_gene: .; abundance: .; v_gene: TRBV7-9; CDR3aa: CASSLGYRVETQYF; CDR3nt: TGTGCCAGCAGCTTAGGGTACAGGGTGGAGACCCAGTACTTC
j_gene: TRBJ2-5; d_gene: TRBD1; abundance: .; v_gene: TRBV5-1; CDR3aa: CASSLTGEETQYF; CDR3nt: TGCGCCAGCAGCTTGACAGGGGAAGAGACCCAGTACTTC
j_gene: TRBJ1-2; d_gene: .; abundance: .; v_gene: TRBV27; CDR3aa: CASSLAGTHGYTF; CDR3nt: TGTGCCAGCAGTTTAGCAGGGACCCATGGCTACACCTTC
j_gene: TRBJ1-1; d_gene: TRBD1; abundance: .; v_gene: TRBV6-6; CDR3aa: CASRDRGDTEAFF; CDR3nt: TGTGCCAGCAGAGACAGGGGTGACACTGAAGCTTTCTTT
j_gene: TRBJ1-3; d_gene: .; abundance: .; v_gene: TRBV2; CDR3aa: CASRATGNTIYF; CDR3nt: TGTGCCAGCCGGGCCACTGGAAACACCATATATTTT
j_gene: TRBJ1-6; d_gene: TRBD1; abundance: .; v_gene: TRBV28; CDR3aa: CASSSGTVNSPLHF; CDR3nt: TGTGCCAGCAGTTCAGGGACAGTTAATTCACCCCTCCACTTT
j_gene: TRBJ2-3; d_gene: TRBD2; abundance: .; v_gene: TRBV11-2; CDR3aa: CASSLTSGADTQYF; CDR3nt: TGTGCCAGCAGCTTAACTAGCGGGGCAGATACGCAGTATTTT
j_gene: TRBJ2-5; d_gene: .; abundance: once; v_gene: TRBV2; CDR3aa: CASSVGETQYF; CDR3nt: TGTGCCAGCAGTGTAGGGGAGACCCAGTACTTC
j_gene: TRBJ2-7; d_gene: TRBD1; abundance: .; v_gene: TRBV6-6; CDR3aa: CAAKDRGFGEQYF; CDR3nt: TGTGCCGCCAAGGACAGGGGATTTGGCGAGCAGTACTTC
j_gene: TRBJ1-3; d_gene: TRBD1; abundance: .; v_gene: TRBV10-3; CDR3aa: CAISEGQGGNTIYF; CDR3nt: TGTGCCATCAGTGAGGGACAGGGTGGAAACACCATATATTTT
j_gene: TRBJ2-5; d_gene: TRBD2; abundance: .; v_gene: TRBV11-3; CDR3aa: CASSISGGAGETQYF; CDR3nt: TGTGCCAGCAGCATAAGCGGGGGGGCCGGGGAGACCCAGTACTTC
j_gene: TRBJ2-7; d_gene: .; abundance: .; v_gene: TRBV5-6; CDR3aa: CASSWGDSYEQYF; CDR3nt: TGTGCCAGCAGCTGGGGGGACTCCTACGAGCAGTACTTC
j_gene: TRBJ1-5; d_gene: TRBD1; abundance: few; v_gene: TRBV9; CDR3aa: CASSVEGAREQPQHF; CDR3nt: TGTGCCAGCAGCGTAGAGGGGGCGCGGGAACAGCCCCAGCATTTT
j_gene: TRBJ1-5; d_gene: TRBD1; abundance: once; v_gene: TRBV11-2; CDR3aa: CASSPQTGRGQPQHF; CDR3nt: TGTGCCAGCAGCCCTCAGACAGGGCGGGGTCAGCCCCAGCATTTT
j_gene: TRBJ1-1; d_gene: .; abundance: .; v_gene: TRBV9; CDR3aa: CASSVSWDMNTEAFF; CDR3nt: TGTGCCAGCAGCGTATCGTGGGATATGAACACTGAAGCTTTCTTT
j_gene: TRBJ1-2; d_gene: .; abundance: .; v_gene: TRBV28; CDR3aa: CASSYPAAYGYTF; CDR3nt: TGTGCCAGCAGTTACCCGGCTGCTTATGGCTACACCTTC
j_gene: TRBJ2-1; d_gene: .; abundance: .; v_gene: TRBV19; CDR3aa: CASSIREPSYNEQFF; CDR3nt: TGTGCCAGTAGTATACGGGAGCCGTCCTACAATGAGCAGTTCTTC
j_gene: TRBJ2-5; d_gene: TRBD2; abundance: .; v_gene: TRBV18; CDR3aa: CASSPGTKGQETQYF; CDR3nt: TGTGCCAGCTCACCCGGGACTAAAGGGCAAGAGACCCAGTACTTC
j_gene: TRBJ2-7; d_gene: TRBD2; abundance: once; v_gene: TRBV11-2; CDR3aa: CASSRLAGGYEQYF; CDR3nt: TGTGCCAGCAGCAGACTAGCGGGAGGATACGAGCAGTACTTC
j_gene: TRBJ1-5; d_gene: .; abundance: .; v_gene: TRBV5-5; CDR3aa: CASSLGGGNQPQHF; CDR3nt: TGTGCCAGCAGCTTGGGAGGGGGGAATCAGCCCCAGCATTTT
j_gene: TRBJ2-3; d_gene: .; abundance: .; v_gene: TRBV28; CDR3aa: CASSLSDSPDTQYF; CDR3nt: TGTGCCAGCAGTTTATCGGACAGCCCAGATACGCAGTATTTT
j_gene: TRBJ1-1; d_gene: .; abundance: .; v_gene: TRBV18; CDR3aa: CASSLGTGFAEAFF; CDR3nt: TGTGCCAGCTCACTAGGGACGGGGTTTGCTGAAGCTTTCTTT
j_gene: TRBJ2-7; d_gene: TRBD2; abundance: .; v_gene: TRBV2; CDR3aa: CASSPGTRDYEQYF; CDR3nt: TGTGCCAGCAGTCCCGGGACTAGAGACTACGAGCAGTACTTC
j_gene: TRBJ2-1; d_gene: .; abundance: once; v_gene: TRBV7-2; CDR3aa: CASSKGTNNNEQFF; CDR3nt: TGTGCCAGCAGCAAGGGAACCAACAACAATGAGCAGTTCTTC
j_gene: TRBJ1-1; d_gene: TRBD1; abundance: .; v_gene: TRBV7-9; CDR3aa: CASSFTGQARTEAFF; CDR3nt: TGTGCCAGCAGCTTTACGGGACAGGCGAGGACTGAAGCTTTCTTT
j_gene: TRBJ1-6; d_gene: .; abundance: .; v_gene: TRBV6-1; CDR3aa: CASSEGAGPTSLHF; CDR3nt: TGTGCCAGCAGTGAAGGGGCAGGCCCGACCTCCCTCCACTTT
j_gene: TRBJ2-7; d_gene: .; abundance: .; v_gene: TRBV2; CDR3aa: CASSVLYEQYF; CDR3nt: TGTGCCAGCAGTGTCCTCTACGAGCAGTACTTC
j_gene: TRBJ2-3; d_gene: .; abundance: .; v_gene: TRBV15; CDR3aa: CATSRDYTRTDTQYF; CDR3nt: TGTGCCACCAGCAGAGATTACACCCGCACAGATACGCAGTATTTT
j_gene: TRBJ1-4; d_gene: .; abundance: .; v_gene: TRBV28; CDR3aa: CASSPYKGTNEKLFF; CDR3nt: TGTGCCAGCAGTCCCTACAAGGGAACTAATGAAAAACTGTTTTTT
j_gene: TRBJ1-1; d_gene: .; abundance: .; v_gene: TRBV11-2; CDR3aa: CASSSRGGGSTEAFF; CDR3nt: TGTGCCAGCAGCTCCCGGGGCGGAGGGAGCACTGAAGCTTTCTTT
j_gene: TRBJ2-1; d_gene: TRBD1; abundance: .; v_gene: TRBV19; CDR3aa: CASSKPGQGYNEQFF; CDR3nt: TGTGCCAGTAGTAAGCCGGGACAGGGGTACAATGAGCAGTTCTTC
j_gene: TRBJ2-1; d_gene: TRBD2; abundance: .; v_gene: TRBV29-1; CDR3aa: CSAGEGDYNEQFF; CDR3nt: TGCAGCGCCGGGGAGGGCGATTACAATGAGCAGTTCTTC
j_gene: TRBJ1-1; d_gene: .; abundance: .; v_gene: TRBV29-1; CDR3aa: CSVERGAVGTEAFF; CDR3nt: TGCAGCGTCGAGCGGGGGGCGGTCGGCACTGAAGCTTTCTTT
j_gene: TRBJ2-1; d_gene: .; abundance: once; v_gene: TRBV7-8; CDR3aa: CASSPSPGHEQFF; CDR3nt: TGTGCCAGCAGCCCCTCGCCGGGCCATGAGCAGTTCTTC
j_gene: TRBJ2-7; d_gene: TRBD2; abundance: .; v_gene: TRBV5-1; CDR3aa: CASSLLTSDEQYF; CDR3nt: TGCGCCAGCAGCTTGCTTACTAGCGACGAGCAGTACTTC
j_gene: TRBJ1-5; d_gene: .; abundance: .; v_gene: TRBV28; CDR3aa: CASSLQGIQPQHF; CDR3nt: TGTGCCAGCAGTCTGCAGGGAATCCAGCCCCAGCATTTT
j_gene: TRBJ2-5; d_gene: .; abundance: .; v_gene: TRBV19; CDR3aa: CASSPRGVETQYF; CDR3nt: TGTGCCAGTAGCCCCAGGGGAGTGGAGACCCAGTACTTC
j_gene: TRBJ1-2; d_gene: TRBD1; abundance: .; v_gene: TRBV28; CDR3aa: CASSLTQGAGGYTF; CDR3nt: TGTGCCAGCAGTTTAACCCAGGGGGCGGGTGGCTACACCTTC
j_gene: TRBJ1-2; d_gene: .; abundance: .; v_gene: TRBV28; CDR3aa: CASRSSNYGYTF; CDR3nt: TGTGCCAGCAGATCTTCGAACTATGGCTACACCTTC
j_gene: TRBJ1-1; d_gene: .; abundance: once; v_gene: TRBV7-8; CDR3aa: CASSLGIGGNTEAFF; CDR3nt: TGTGCCAGCAGCTTAGGGATAGGGGGGAACACTGAAGCTTTCTTT
j_gene: TRBJ2-3; d_gene: .; abundance: .; v_gene: TRBV6-5; CDR3aa: CASSSPGDTQYF; CDR3nt: TGTGCCAGCAGTTCCCCGGGAGATACGCAGTATTTT
j_gene: TRBJ2-1; d_gene: .; abundance: .; v_gene: TRBV7-9; CDR3aa: CASSTPVAGLLNEQFF; CDR3nt: TGTGCCAGCAGCACCCCTGTGGCAGGGCTTCTCAATGAGCAGTTCTTC
j_gene: TRBJ1-2; d_gene: .; abundance: .; v_gene: TRBV2; CDR3aa: CASSEAFRSNYGYTF; CDR3nt: TGTGCCAGCAGTGAAGCGTTCAGGAGTAACTATGGCTACACCTTC
j_gene: TRBJ1-6; d_gene: TRBD1; abundance: few; v_gene: TRBV19; CDR3aa: CASSINRGGNSPLHF; CDR3nt: TGTGCCAGTAGTATCAACAGGGGAGGCAATTCACCCCTCCACTTT
j_gene: TRBJ2-5; d_gene: .; abundance: .; v_gene: TRBV20-1; CDR3aa: CSARVGETQYF; CDR3nt: TGCAGTGCTAGAGTGGGAGAGACCCAGTACTTC
j_gene: TRBJ2-1; d_gene: .; abundance: .; v_gene: TRBV21-1; CDR3aa: CASSNQRTSGRAGDEQFF; CDR3nt: TGTGCCAGCAGCAACCAACGGACTAGCGGGAGGGCGGGGGATGAGCAGTTCTTC
j_gene: TRBJ1-1; d_gene: .; abundance: .; v_gene: TRBV6-1; CDR3aa: CASSDRAASNTEAFF; CDR3nt: TGTGCCAGCAGTGATCGGGCAGCCTCGAACACTGAAGCTTTCTTT
j_gene: TRBJ2-2; d_gene: .; abundance: .; v_gene: TRBV4-1; CDR3aa: CASSQGQYYTGELFF; CDR3nt: TGCGCCAGCAGCCAAGGACAGTACTACACCGGGGAGCTGTTTTTT
j_gene: TRBJ1-1; d_gene: .; abundance: .; v_gene: TRBV7-9; CDR3aa: CASSKAGLAEAFF; CDR3nt: TGTGCCAGCAGCAAGGCAGGGTTGGCTGAAGCCTTCTTT
j_gene: TRBJ2-7; d_gene: TRBD1; abundance: .; v_gene: TRBV6-1; CDR3aa: CASSFAGTGEYEQYF; CDR3nt: TGTGCCAGCAGTTTCGCCGGGACAGGGGAGTACGAGCAGTACTTC
j_gene: TRBJ2-7; d_gene: TRBD1; abundance: .; v_gene: TRBV19; CDR3aa: CASSSSGTGWDEQYF; CDR3nt: TGTGCCAGTAGTTCATCCGGGACAGGGTGGGACGAGCAGTACTTC
j_gene: TRBJ2-1; d_gene: .; abundance: .; v_gene: TRBV6-5; CDR3aa: CASSYWRYNEQFF; CDR3nt: TGTGCCAGCAGTTACTGGAGATACAATGAGCAGTTCTTC
j_gene: TRBJ2-7; d_gene: TRBD1; abundance: once; v_gene: TRBV5-1; CDR3aa: CASSLGTGGLYEQYF; CDR3nt: TGCGCCAGCAGCTTGGGGACAGGGGGCCTATACGAGCAGTACTTC